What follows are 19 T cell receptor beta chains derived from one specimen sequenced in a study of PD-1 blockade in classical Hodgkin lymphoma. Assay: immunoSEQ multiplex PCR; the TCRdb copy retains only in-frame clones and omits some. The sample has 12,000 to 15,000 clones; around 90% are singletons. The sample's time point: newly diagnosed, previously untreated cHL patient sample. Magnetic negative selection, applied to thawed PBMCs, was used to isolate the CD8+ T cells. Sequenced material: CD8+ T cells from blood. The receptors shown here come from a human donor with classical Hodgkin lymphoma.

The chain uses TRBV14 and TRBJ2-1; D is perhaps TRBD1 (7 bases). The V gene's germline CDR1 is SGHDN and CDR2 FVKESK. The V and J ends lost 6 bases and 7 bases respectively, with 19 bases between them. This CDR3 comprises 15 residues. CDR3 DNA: TGTGCCAGCAGACAGCAGGGGGGTTCGGGGAATGAGCAGTTCTTC. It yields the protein CASRQQGGSGNEQFF.

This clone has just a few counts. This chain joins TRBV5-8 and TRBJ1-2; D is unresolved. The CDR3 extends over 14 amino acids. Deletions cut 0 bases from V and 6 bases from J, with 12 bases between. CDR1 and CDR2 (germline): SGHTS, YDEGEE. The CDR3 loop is CASSLELGKDGYTF. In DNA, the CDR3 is TGTGCCAGCAGCTTGGAATTAGGGAAAGATGGCTACACCTTC.

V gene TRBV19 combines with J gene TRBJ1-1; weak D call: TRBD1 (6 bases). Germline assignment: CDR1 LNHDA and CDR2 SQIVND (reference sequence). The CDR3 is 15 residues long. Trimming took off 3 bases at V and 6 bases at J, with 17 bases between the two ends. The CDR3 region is CASSIAGGAFPEAFF. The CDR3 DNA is TGTGCCAGTAGTATCGCTGGGGGCGCATTCCCTGAAGCTTTCTTT.

CDR3 nucleotides: TGTGCCAGCAGCGCGCGGACAGTCTCCTCTGGAAACACCATATATTTT. This gives the protein CASSARTVSSGNTIYF. The J gene is TRBJ1-3, the V gene TRBV4-2; TRBD1 is a possible D gene (6 bases). Between the trimmed V and J ends, which lost 5 bases and 0 bases, there was a span of 14 bases. Germline CDR1 LGHNA, CDR2 YNFKEQ. The CDR3 is made up of 16 amino acids.

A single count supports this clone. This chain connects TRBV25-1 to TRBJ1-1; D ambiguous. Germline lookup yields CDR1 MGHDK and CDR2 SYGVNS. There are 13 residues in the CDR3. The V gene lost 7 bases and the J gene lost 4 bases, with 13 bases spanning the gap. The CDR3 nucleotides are TGTGCCAGCACCCTCTGGGGTTCCACTGAAGCTTTCTTT. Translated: CASTLWGSTEAFF.

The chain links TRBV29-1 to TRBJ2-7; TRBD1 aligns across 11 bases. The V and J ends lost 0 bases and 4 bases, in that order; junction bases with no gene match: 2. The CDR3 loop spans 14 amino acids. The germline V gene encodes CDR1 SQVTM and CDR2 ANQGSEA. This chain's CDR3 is CSVEDGQGAYEQYF. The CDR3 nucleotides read TGCAGCGTTGAAGACGGACAGGGGGCTTACGAGCAGTACTTC.

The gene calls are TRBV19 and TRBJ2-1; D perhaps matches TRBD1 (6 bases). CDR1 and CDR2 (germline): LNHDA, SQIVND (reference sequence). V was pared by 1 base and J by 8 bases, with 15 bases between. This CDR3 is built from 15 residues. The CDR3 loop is CASSIARGGLDEQFF. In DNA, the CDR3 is TGTGCCAGTAGTATAGCTAGAGGGGGATTGGATGAGCAGTTCTTC.

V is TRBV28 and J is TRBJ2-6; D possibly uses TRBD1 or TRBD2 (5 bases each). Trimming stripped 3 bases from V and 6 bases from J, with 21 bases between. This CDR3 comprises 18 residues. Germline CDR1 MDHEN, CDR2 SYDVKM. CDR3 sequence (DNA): TGTGCCAGCAGTTTTACGCCAGGGACCCGCCCCCAGGCCAACGTCCTGACTTTC. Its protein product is CASSFTPGTRPQANVLTF.

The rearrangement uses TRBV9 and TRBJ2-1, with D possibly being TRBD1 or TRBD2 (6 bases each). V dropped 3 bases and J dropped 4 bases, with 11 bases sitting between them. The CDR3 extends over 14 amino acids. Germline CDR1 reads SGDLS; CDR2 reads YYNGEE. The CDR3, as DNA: TGTGCCAGCAGCGGGGGGGACATTTACAATGAGCAGTTCTTC. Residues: CASSGGDIYNEQFF. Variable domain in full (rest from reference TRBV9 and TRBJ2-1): DSGVTQTPKHLITATGQRVTLRCSPRSGDLSVYWYQQSLDQGLQFLIQYYNGEERAKGNILERFSAQQFPDLHSELNLSSLELGDSALYFCASSGGDIYNEQFFGPGTRLTVL.

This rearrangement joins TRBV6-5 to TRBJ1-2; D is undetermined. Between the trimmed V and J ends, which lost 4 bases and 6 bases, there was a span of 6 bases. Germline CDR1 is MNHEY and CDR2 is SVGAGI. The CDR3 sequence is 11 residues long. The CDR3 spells CASSFGDGYTF. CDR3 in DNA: TGTGCCAGCAGTTTTGGGGATGGCTACACCTTC.

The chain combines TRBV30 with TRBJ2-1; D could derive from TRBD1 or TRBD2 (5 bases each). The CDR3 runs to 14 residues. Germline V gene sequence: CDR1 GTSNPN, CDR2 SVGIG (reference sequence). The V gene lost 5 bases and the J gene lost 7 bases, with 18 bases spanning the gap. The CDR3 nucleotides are TGTGCCTGGTCATGGGGGAGTGGGAAAAATGAGCAGTTCTTC. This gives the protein CAWSWGSGKNEQFF.

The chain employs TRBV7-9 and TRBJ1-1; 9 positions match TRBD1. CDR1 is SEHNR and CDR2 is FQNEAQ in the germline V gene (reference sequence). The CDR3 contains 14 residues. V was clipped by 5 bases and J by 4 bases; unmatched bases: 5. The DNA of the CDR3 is TGTGCCAGCAGCACCCGACAGGGGGGCACTGAAGCTTTCTTT. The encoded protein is CASSTRQGGTEAFF.

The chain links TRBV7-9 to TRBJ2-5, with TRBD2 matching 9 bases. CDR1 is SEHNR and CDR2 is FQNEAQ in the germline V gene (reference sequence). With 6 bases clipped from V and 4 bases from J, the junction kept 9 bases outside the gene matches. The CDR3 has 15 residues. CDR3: CASSGTSQDPETQYF. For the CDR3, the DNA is TGTGCCAGCAGTGGGACTAGCCAAGACCCAGAGACCCAGTACTTC.

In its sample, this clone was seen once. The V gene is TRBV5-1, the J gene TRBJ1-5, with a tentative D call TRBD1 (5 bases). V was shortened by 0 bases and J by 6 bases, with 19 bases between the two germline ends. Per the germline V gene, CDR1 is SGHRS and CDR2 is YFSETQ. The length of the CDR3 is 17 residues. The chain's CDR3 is CASSLEALDSFGQPQHF. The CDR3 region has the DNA TGCGCCAGCAGCTTGGAGGCTCTCGACAGTTTCGGTCAGCCCCAGCATTTT.

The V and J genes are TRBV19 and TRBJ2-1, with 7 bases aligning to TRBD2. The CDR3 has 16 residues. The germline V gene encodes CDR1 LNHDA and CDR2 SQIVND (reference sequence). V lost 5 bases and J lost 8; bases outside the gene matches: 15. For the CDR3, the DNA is TGTGCCAGTAGTCCCTCCTGGGGCGGGAGCTGGGATGAGCAGTTCTTC. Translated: CASSPSWGGSWDEQFF.

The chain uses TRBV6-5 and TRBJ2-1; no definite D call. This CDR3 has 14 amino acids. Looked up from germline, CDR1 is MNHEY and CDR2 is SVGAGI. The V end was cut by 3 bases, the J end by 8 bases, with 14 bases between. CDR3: CASSYSPLSYEQFF. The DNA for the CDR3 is TGTGCCAGCAGTTATTCGCCCCTCAGCTATGAGCAGTTCTTC.

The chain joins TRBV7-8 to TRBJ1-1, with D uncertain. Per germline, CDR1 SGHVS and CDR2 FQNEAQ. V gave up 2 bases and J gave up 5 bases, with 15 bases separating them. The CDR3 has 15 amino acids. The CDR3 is CASSLLLSGGTEAFF. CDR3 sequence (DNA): TGTGCCAGCAGCTTATTGTTGTCAGGCGGGACTGAAGCTTTCTTT.

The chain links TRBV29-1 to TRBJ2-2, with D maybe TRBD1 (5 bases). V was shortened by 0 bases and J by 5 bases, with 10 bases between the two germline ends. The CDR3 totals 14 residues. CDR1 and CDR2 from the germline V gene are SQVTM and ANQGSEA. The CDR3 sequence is CSVEDGRGTGELFF. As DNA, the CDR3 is TGCAGCGTTGAAGATGGTAGGGGAACCGGGGAGCTGTTTTTT.

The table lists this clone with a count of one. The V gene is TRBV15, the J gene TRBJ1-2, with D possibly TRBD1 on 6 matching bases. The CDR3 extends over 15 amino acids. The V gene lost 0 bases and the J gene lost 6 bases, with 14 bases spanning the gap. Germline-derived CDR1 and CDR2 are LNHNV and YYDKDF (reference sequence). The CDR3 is CATSRDRGLGNGYTF. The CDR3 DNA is TGTGCCACCAGCAGAGATCGGGGGCTCGGGAATGGCTACACCTTC.